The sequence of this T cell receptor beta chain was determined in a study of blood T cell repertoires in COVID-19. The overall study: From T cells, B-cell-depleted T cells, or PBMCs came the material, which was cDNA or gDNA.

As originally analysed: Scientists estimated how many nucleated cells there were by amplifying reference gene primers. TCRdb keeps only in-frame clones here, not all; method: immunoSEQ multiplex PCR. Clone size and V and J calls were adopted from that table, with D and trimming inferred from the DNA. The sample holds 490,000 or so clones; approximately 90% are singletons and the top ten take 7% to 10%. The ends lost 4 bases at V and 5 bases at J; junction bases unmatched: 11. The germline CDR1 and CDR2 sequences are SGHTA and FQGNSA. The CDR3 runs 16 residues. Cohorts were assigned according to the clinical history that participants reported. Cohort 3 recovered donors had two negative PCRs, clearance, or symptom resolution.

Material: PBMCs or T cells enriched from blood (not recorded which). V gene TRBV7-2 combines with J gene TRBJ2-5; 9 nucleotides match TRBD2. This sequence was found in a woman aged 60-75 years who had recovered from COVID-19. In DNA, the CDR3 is TGTGCCAGCAGCTCCGGGCGGCGGGGGGGCGTGGAGACCCAGTACTTC. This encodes CASSSGRRGGVETQYF.